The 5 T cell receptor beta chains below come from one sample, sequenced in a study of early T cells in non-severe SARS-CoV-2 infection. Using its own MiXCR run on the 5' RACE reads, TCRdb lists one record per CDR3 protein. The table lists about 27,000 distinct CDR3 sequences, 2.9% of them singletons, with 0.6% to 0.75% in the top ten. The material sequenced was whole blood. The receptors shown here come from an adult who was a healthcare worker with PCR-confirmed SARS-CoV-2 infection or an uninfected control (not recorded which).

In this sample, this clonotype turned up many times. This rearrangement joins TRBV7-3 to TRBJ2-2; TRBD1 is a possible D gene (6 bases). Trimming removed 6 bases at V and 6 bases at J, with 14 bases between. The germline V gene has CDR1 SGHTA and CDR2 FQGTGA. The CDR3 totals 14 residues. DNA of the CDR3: TGTGCCAGCAGGTCACATCAGGGGTCCGGGGAGCTGTTTTTT. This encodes CASRSHQGSGELFF.

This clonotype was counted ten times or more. CDR3 bases: TGTGCCAGCACCCTGGTTGGGGATACGCAGTATTTT. This sequence encodes CASTLVGDTQYF. The V and J genes are TRBV6-6 and TRBJ2-3; unclear D gene. This CDR3 has 12 residues. The ends were cut back, 7 bases at V and 6 bases at J, with 11 bases in the middle. CDR1 MNHNY and CDR2 SVGAGI come from the germline V gene (reference sequence).

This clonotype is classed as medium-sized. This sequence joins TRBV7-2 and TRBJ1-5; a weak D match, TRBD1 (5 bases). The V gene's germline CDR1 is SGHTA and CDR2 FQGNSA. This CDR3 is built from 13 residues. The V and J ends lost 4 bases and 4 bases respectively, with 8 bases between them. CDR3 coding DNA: TGTGCCAGCAGCTCCAGGGTTAATCAGCCCCAGCATTTT. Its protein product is CASSSRVNQPQHF.

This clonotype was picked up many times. CDR3 nucleotides: TGTGCCAGCAGCTTCCGAAGGCTAGCGGGGTACAATGAGCAGTTCTTC. Its protein is CASSFRRLAGYNEQFF. The V and J genes are TRBV7-2 and TRBJ2-1, with 9 bases lining up with TRBD2. Germline-derived CDR1 and CDR2 are SGHTA and FQGNSA. The ends lost 3 bases at V and 4 bases at J; junction bases unmatched: 7. The CDR3 has 16 amino acids.

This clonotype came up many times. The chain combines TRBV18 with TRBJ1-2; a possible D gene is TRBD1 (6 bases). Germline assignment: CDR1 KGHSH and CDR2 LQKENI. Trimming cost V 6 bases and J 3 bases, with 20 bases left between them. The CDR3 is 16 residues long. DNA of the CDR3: TGTGCCAGCTCTCCGGCCCCACAGGGAGGTCACTATGGCTACACCTTC. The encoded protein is CASSPAPQGGHYGYTF.